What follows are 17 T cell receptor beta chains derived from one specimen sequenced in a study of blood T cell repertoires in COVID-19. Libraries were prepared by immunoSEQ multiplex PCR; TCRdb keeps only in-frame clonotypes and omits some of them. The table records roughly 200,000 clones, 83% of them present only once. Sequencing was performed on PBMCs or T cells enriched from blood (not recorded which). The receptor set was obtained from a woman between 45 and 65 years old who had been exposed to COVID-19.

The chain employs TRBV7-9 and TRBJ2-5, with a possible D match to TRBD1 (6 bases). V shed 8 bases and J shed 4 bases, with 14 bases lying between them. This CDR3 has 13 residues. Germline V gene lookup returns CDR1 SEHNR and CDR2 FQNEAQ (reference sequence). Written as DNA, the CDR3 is TGTGCCAGCCGACCAGGGGCCCGAGAGACCCAGTACTTC. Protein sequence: CASRPGARETQYF.

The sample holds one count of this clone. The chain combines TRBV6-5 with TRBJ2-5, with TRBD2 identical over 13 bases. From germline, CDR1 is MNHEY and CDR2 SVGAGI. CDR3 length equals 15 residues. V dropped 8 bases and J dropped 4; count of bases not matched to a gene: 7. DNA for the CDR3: TGTGCCAGCGGTACTAGCGGGGGGGCCGCAGAGACCCAGTACTTC. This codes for CASGTSGGAAETQYF.

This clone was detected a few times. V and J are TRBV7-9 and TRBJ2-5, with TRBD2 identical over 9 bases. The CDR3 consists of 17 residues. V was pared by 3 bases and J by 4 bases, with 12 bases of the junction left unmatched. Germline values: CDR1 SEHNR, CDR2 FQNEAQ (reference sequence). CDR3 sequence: CASSFWPTAGGRETQYF. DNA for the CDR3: TGTGCCAGCAGCTTTTGGCCGACGGCGGGGGGGCGAGAGACCCAGTACTTC.

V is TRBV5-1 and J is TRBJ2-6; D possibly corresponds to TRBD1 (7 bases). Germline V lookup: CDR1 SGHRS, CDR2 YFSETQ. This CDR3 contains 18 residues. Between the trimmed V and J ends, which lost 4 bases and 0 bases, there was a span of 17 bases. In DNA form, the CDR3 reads TGCGCCAGCAGCCGAAGGGGGGACAGCCTCTCTGGGGCCAACGTCCTGACTTTC. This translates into CASSRRGDSLSGANVLTF.

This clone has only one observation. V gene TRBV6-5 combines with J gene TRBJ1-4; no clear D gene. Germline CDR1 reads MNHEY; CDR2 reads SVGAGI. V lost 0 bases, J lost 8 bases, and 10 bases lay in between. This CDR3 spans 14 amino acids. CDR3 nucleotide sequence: TGTGCCAGCAGTTACTCTAACACTAGAGAAAAACTGTTTTTT. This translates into CASSYSNTREKLFF.

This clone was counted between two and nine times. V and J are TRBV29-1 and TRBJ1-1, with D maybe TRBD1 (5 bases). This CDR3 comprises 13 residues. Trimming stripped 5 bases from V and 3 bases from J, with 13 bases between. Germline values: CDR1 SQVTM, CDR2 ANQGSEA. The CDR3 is CSVRQLGYTEAFF. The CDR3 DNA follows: TGCAGCGTTAGACAGTTAGGGTACACTGAAGCTTTCTTT. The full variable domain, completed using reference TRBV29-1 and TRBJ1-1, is SAVISQKPSRDICQRGTSLTIQCQVDSQVTMMFWYRQQPGQSLTLIATANQGSEATYESGFVIDKFPISRPNLTFSTLTVSNMSPEDSSIYLCSVRQLGYTEAFFGQGTRLTVV.

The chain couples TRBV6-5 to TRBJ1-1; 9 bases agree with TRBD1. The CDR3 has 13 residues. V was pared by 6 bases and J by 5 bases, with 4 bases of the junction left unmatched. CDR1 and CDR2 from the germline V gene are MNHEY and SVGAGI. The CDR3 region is CASRRQGGTEAFF. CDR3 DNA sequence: TGTGCCAGCAGGCGACAGGGGGGGACTGAAGCTTTCTTT.

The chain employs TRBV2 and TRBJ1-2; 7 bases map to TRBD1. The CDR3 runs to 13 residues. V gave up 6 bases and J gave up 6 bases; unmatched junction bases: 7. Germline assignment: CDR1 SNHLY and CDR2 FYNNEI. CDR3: CASRTDRANGYTF. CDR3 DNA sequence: TGTGCCAGCAGGACCGACAGGGCTAATGGCTACACCTTC.

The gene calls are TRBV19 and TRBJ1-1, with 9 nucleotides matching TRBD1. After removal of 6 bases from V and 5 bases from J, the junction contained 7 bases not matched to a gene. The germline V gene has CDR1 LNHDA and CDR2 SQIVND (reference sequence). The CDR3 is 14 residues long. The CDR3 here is CASRPDRGKTEAFF. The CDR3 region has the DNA TGTGCCAGTAGACCTGACAGGGGGAAGACTGAAGCTTTCTTT.

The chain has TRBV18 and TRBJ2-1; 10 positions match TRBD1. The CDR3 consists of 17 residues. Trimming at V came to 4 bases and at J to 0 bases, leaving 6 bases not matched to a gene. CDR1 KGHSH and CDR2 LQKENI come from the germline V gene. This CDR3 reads CASSLLDRGSSYNEQFF. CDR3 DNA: TGTGCCAGCTCACTTCTGGACAGGGGGAGCTCCTACAATGAGCAGTTCTTC. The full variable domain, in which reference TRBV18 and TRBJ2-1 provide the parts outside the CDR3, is NAGVMQNPRHLVRRRGQEARLRCSPMKGHSHVYWYRQLPEEGLKFMVYLQKENIIDESGMPKERFSAEFPKEGPSILRIQQVVRGDSAAYFCASSLLDRGSSYNEQFFGPGTRLTVL.

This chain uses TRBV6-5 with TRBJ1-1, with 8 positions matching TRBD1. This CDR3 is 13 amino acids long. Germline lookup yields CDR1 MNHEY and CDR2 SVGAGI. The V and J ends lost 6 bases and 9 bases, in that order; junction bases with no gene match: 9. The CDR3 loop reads CASSQGQGKKAFF. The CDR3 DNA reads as TGTGCCAGCAGCCAAGGACAGGGTAAAAAAGCTTTCTTT.

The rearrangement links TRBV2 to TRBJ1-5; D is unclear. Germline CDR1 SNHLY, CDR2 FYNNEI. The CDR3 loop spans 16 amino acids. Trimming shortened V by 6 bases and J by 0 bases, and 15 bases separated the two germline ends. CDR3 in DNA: TGTGCCAGCAGGCCAGAGTTTGGAGCTAGCAATCAGCCCCAGCATTTT. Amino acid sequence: CASRPEFGASNQPQHF.

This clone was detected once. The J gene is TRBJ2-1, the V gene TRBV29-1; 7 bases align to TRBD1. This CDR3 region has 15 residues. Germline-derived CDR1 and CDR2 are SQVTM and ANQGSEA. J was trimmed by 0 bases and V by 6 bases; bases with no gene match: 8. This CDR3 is CSVGAGQVSYNEQFF. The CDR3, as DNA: TGCAGCGTAGGGGCCGGACAGGTCTCCTACAATGAGCAGTTCTTC.

The DNA of the CDR3 is TGTGCCAGTAGTATGGCGTGGACAGACAAAGCTTTCTTT. Its protein product is CASSMAWTDKAFF. The rearrangement links TRBV19 to TRBJ1-1; possibly TRBD1 for D (6 bases). CDR1 and CDR2 (germline): LNHDA, SQIVND (reference sequence). CDR3 length: 13 residues. Between the trimmed V and J ends, which lost 3 bases and 9 bases, there was a span of 14 bases.

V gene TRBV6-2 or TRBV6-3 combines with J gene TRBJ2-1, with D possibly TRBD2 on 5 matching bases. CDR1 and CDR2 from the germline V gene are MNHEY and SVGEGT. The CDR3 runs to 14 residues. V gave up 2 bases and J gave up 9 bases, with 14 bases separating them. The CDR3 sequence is CASSYRGVSAEQFF. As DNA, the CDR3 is TGTGCCAGCAGTTACCGGGGAGTTTCCGCTGAGCAGTTCTTC.

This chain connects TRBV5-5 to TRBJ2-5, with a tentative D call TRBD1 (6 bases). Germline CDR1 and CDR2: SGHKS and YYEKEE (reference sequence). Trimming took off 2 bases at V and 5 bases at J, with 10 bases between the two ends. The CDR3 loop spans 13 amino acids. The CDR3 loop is CASSFVDRETQYF. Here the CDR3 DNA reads TGTGCCAGCAGCTTCGTAGACAGGGAGACCCAGTACTTC. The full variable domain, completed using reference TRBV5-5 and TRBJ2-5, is DAGVTQSPTHLIKTRGQQVTLRCSPISGHKSVSWYQQVLGQGPQFIFQYYEKEERGRGNFPDRFSARQFPNYSSELNVNALLLGDSALYLCASSFVDRETQYFGPGTRLLVL.

In DNA form, the CDR3 reads TGTGCCACCAGTGATTTGCAGGTCAGGGCTCTTTGTAATTCACCCCTCCACTTT. This translates into CATSDLQVRALCNSPLHF. V and J are TRBV24-1 and TRBJ1-6, with D possibly TRBD1 on 5 matching bases. V was trimmed by 0 bases and J by 6 bases, leaving 17 bases between them. The germline CDR1 and CDR2 sequences are KGHDR and SFDVKD. This CDR3 comprises 18 residues.